These 32 T cell receptor beta chains were sequenced from one sample in a study of cytomegalovirus exposure and HLA in healthy donors. Amplification used 60 Vbeta primers and 13 Jbeta primers. Produced via immunoSEQ multiplex PCR; TCRdb's table is partial and in-frame only. The table includes fewer than 90,000 clones, around 70% detected once. The specimen was PBMCs. Receptor source: a man aged 35 to 55 in good health and CMV-seropositive.

This chain connects TRBV5-4 to TRBJ2-3, with TRBD2 identical over 8 bases. V was clipped by 4 bases and J by 6 bases; unmatched bases: 13. In germline, CDR1 is SGHNT, CDR2 YYREEE (reference sequence). This CDR3 has 16 residues. The CDR3 coding sequence is TGTGCCAGCAGCGTAGTGGGGGGCCGCGGGGGGGATACGCAGTATTTT. As protein: CASSVVGGRGGDTQYF.

The chain combines TRBV7-8 with TRBJ1-1, with D perhaps TRBD1 (6 bases). V shed 5 bases and J shed 6 bases, with 16 bases lying between them. The germline V gene has CDR1 SGHVS and CDR2 FQNEAQ. This CDR3 is 14 amino acids long. The CDR3 coding sequence is TGTGCCAGCAGCCCGAGGGGGATGGGCGCTGAAGCTTTCTTT. It codes for CASSPRGMGAEAFF.

In this sample, this clone turned up a few times. V and J are TRBV5-5 and TRBJ2-7, with TRBD1 identical over 9 bases. The CDR3 loop spans 17 amino acids. The V segment lost 4 bases and the J segment 0 bases; nucleotides outside the gene matches: 11. Germline lookup yields CDR1 SGHKS and CDR2 YYEKEE (reference sequence). CDR3: CASSLSWTGASSYEQYF. In nucleotides, the CDR3 is TGTGCCAGCAGCCTCTCATGGACAGGGGCTAGCTCCTACGAGCAGTACTTC.

The CDR3 here is CASIRGGTGNTIYF. The CDR3 bases are TGTGCCAGCATTAGGGGGGGGACCGGAAACACCATATATTTT. The genes are TRBV6-1 and TRBJ1-3, with D perhaps TRBD1 (6 bases). Trimming shortened V by 7 bases and J by 4 bases, and 14 bases separated the two germline ends. Germline lookup yields CDR1 MNHNS and CDR2 SASEGT. The CDR3 contains 14 residues.

The V call is TRBV5-4, the J call TRBJ1-2; a possible D gene is TRBD1 (6 bases). Germline lookup yields CDR1 SGHNT and CDR2 YYREEE (reference sequence). The CDR3 runs to 16 residues. The V and J ends lost 3 bases and 3 bases respectively, with 18 bases between them. The CDR3 loop is CASSSNRDLLDYGYTF. CDR3 coding DNA: TGTGCCAGCAGCTCCAACAGGGATCTTCTGGACTATGGCTACACCTTC.

The gene calls are TRBV7-9 and TRBJ1-5; D gene ambiguous. The CDR3 runs 13 residues. Trimming pared 1 base from V and 4 bases from J, leaving 5 bases between. The germline V gene encodes CDR1 SEHNR and CDR2 FQNEAQ (reference sequence). CDR3 coding DNA: TGTGCCAGCAGCTTAGTTCAGAATCAGCCCCAGCATTTT. This translates into CASSLVQNQPQHF.

This sequence joins TRBV29-1 and TRBJ2-1; no clear D gene. The CDR3 spans 15 residues. V lost 0 bases and J lost 2, with 11 bases in between. Germline V gene sequence: CDR1 SQVTM, CDR2 ANQGSEA. In DNA, the CDR3 is TGCAGCGTTGAAGATCGCCTCAGGACCTACAATGAGCAGTTCTTC. Protein: CSVEDRLRTYNEQFF.

The V gene is TRBV6-5, the J gene TRBJ2-7; 9 bases align to TRBD2. The CDR3 spans 15 residues. V was pared by 2 bases and J by 0 bases, with 2 bases of the junction left unmatched. Germline V gene lookup returns CDR1 MNHEY and CDR2 SVGAGI. The CDR3 DNA follows: TGTGCCAGCAGTTACACTAGCGGGTACTCCTACGAGCAGTACTTC. It translates to CASSYTSGYSYEQYF.

The chain employs TRBV2 and TRBJ2-3; no clear D gene. The CDR3 covers 13 residues. CDR1 is SNHLY, CDR2 FYNNEI, per germline. The V gene lost 3 bases and the J gene lost 0 bases, with 4 bases spanning the gap. CDR3 sequence (DNA): TGTGCCAGCAGTGACAGAAGCACAGATACGCAGTATTTT. Its translation: CASSDRSTDTQYF.

V is TRBV11-2 and J is TRBJ1-1, with D possibly being TRBD1 (6 bases). CDR3 length equals 16 residues. Deletions cut 7 bases from V and 2 bases from J, with 20 bases between. CDR1 is SGHAT, CDR2 FQNNGV, per germline. The CDR3: CASIPGTPWINTEAFF. Here the CDR3 DNA reads TGTGCCAGCATCCCCGGGACACCCTGGATCAACACTGAAGCTTTCTTT.

This chain links TRBV27 with TRBJ2-7; tentatively, D is TRBD2 (5 bases). This CDR3 has 14 residues. V shed 6 bases and J shed 5 bases, with 17 bases lying between them. Germline CDR1 and CDR2: MNHEY and SMNVEV (reference sequence). The CDR3, as DNA: TGTGCCAGCAGGAGGCGAGAGGGAGAGGACGAGCAGTACTTC. Its translation: CASRRREGEDEQYF.

A single count supports this clone. The rearrangement links TRBV6-1 to TRBJ1-2; D remains ambiguous. The CDR3 is 12 amino acids. Trimming pared 2 bases from V and 3 bases from J, leaving 4 bases between. In germline, CDR1 is MNHNS, CDR2 SASEGT. The CDR3 sequence: CASSESHYGYTF. CDR3 in DNA: TGTGCCAGCAGTGAAAGCCACTATGGCTACACCTTC.

This chain uses TRBV11-2 with TRBJ2-5, with D possibly being TRBD1 (5 bases). V shed 5 bases and J shed 4 bases, with 14 bases lying between them. Germline values: CDR1 SGHAT, CDR2 FQNNGV. CDR3 length: 14 residues. The CDR3 DNA sequence: TGTGCCAGCAGCCCACCCGGAAGGGGAGAGACCCAGTACTTC. Amino acid sequence: CASSPPGRGETQYF. Drawing the rest from reference TRBV11-2 and TRBJ2-5, the complete variable domain is EAGVAQSPRYKIIEKRQSVAFWCNPISGHATLYWYQQILGQGPKLLIQFQNNGVVDDSQLPKDRFSAERLKGVDSTLKIQPAKLEDSAVYLCASSPPGRGETQYFGPGTRLLVL.

The rearrangement uses TRBV25-1 and TRBJ2-1, with 10 positions matching TRBD2. J lost 4 bases, V lost 4 bases, and 7 bases had no gene match. There are 16 residues in the CDR3. Per the germline V gene, CDR1 is MGHDK and CDR2 is SYGVNS. CDR3 in amino acids: CASSAASGGFYNEQFF. The DNA of the CDR3 is TGTGCCAGCAGTGCGGCTAGCGGGGGCTTTTACAATGAGCAGTTCTTC. The variable domain in full, with the rest retrieved from reference TRBV25-1 and TRBJ2-1, is EADIYQTPRYLVIGTGKKITLECSQTMGHDKMYWYQQDPGMELHLIHYSYGVNSTEKGDLSSESTVSRIRTEHFPLTLESARPSHTSQYLCASSAASGGFYNEQFFGPGTRLTVL.

The V and J genes are TRBV30 and TRBJ1-4, with TRBD1 identical over 7 bases. Per the germline V gene, CDR1 is GTSNPN and CDR2 is SVGIG (reference sequence). Losses at the gene ends were 2 bases for V and 8 bases for J; bases not matched to a gene: 8. This CDR3 spans 14 amino acids. The CDR3 protein is CAWSLNRGLEKLFF. CDR3 DNA sequence: TGTGCCTGGAGTTTGAACAGGGGTTTGGAAAAACTGTTTTTT.

The chain links TRBV7-8 to TRBJ2-3; 7 bases fit TRBD2. The germline gives CDR1 SGHVS, CDR2 FQNEAQ. Trimming removed 5 bases from V and 2 bases from J; junction bases left unmatched: 7. This CDR3 has 15 residues. CDR3 DNA: TGTGCCAGCAGCCGAAAACGGGGGGACACAGATACGCAGTATTTT. Amino acid sequence: CASSRKRGDTDTQYF.

The V and J genes are TRBV28 and TRBJ1-2; D gene ambiguous. Germline CDR1 reads MDHEN; CDR2 reads SYDVKM. The V end was cut by 5 bases, the J end by 8 bases, with 12 bases between. The CDR3 sequence is 12 residues long. CDR3 in amino acids: CASSGGFGGYTF. The DNA of the CDR3 is TGTGCCAGCAGTGGAGGTTTCGGAGGCTACACCTTC.

In the case of this clone: Other DNA sequences in the sample encode the same CDR3. The chain links TRBV5-6 to TRBJ1-2; 7 nucleotides match TRBD1. Germline V gives CDR1 SGHDT, CDR2 YYEEEE. With V trimmed by 5 bases and J by 5 bases, 9 bases remained unmatched. The CDR3 is made up of 14 amino acids. CDR3 sequence: CASSPGQESYGYTF. CDR3 nucleotide sequence: TGTGCCAGCAGTCCCGGACAGGAGTCATATGGCTACACCTTC.

The V gene is TRBV5-8, the J gene TRBJ1-4, with 11 bases lining up with TRBD1. Germline CDR1 is SGHTS and CDR2 is YDEGEE. The V and J ends lost 4 bases and 6 bases, in that order; junction bases with no gene match: 11. The CDR3 sequence is 17 residues long. CDR3 nucleotide sequence: TGTGCCAGCAGCCCTGGAGGGACAGGGGGAAGTGATGAAAAACTGTTTTTT. Protein sequence: CASSPGGTGGSDEKLFF. Using reference TRBV5-8 and TRBJ1-4 for the parts outside the CDR3, the full variable domain is EAGVTQSPTHLIKTRGQQATLRCSPISGHTSVYWYQQALGLGLQFLLWYDEGEERNRGNFPPRFSGRQFPNYSSELNVNALELEDSALYLCASSPGGTGGSDEKLFFGSGTQLSVL.

The chain has TRBV6-1 and TRBJ1-4, with TRBD1 identical over 9 bases. V shed 7 bases, J shed 6 bases, and the junction held 9 bases outside the gene matches. This CDR3 has 15 amino acids. Germline assignment: CDR1 MNHNS and CDR2 SASEGT. The chain's CDR3 is CASTTGGAGDEKLFF. The CDR3, as DNA: TGTGCCAGCACAACAGGGGGCGCCGGGGATGAAAAACTGTTTTTT.

The chain links TRBV12-5 to TRBJ2-3; possibly TRBD2 for D (5 bases). Per the germline V gene, CDR1 is LGHNT and CDR2 is FRNRAP. V was trimmed by 0 bases and J by 5 bases, leaving 6 bases between them. This CDR3 comprises 13 residues. In DNA, the CDR3 is TGTGCTAGTGGTTTGGTTGGAGGAGATACGCAGTATTTT. Amino acid sequence: CASGLVGGDTQYF.

The rearrangement links TRBV28 to TRBJ1-2, with D perhaps matching TRBD1 (6 bases). CDR1 and CDR2 from the germline V gene are MDHEN and SYDVKM. The CDR3 is made up of 13 amino acids. V shed 7 bases and J shed 7 bases, with 16 bases lying between them. Here the CDR3 DNA reads TGTGCCAGCACCCTACTCGGGGGGCGTGGCTACACCTTC. It yields the protein CASTLLGGRGYTF.

This chain connects TRBV15 to TRBJ1-1, with D hard to call. This CDR3 region has 14 residues. Deletions cut 4 bases from V and 5 bases from J, with 14 bases between. Germline V gene lookup returns CDR1 LNHNV and CDR2 YYDKDF (reference sequence). The CDR3 loop is CATSTPRRATEAFF. CDR3 coding DNA: TGTGCCACCAGCACCCCACGGAGGGCGACTGAAGCTTTCTTT.

The chain recombines TRBV5-4 with TRBJ2-3; D is perhaps TRBD2 (6 bases). The germline gives CDR1 SGHNT, CDR2 YYREEE (reference sequence). Trimming took off 5 bases at V and 0 bases at J, with 13 bases between the two ends. The CDR3 runs 15 residues. DNA for the CDR3: TGTGCCAGCAGAACCGGGACTTCTAGCACAGATACGCAGTATTTT. Its translation is CASRTGTSSTDTQYF.

As for this clone: Since the CDR3 does not end with the conserved phenylalanine or tryptophan, this likely comes from a read error. It is unclear where the CDR3 begins or ends on the DNA, so no DNA is shown, and the CDR3 is as TCRdb lists it. The rearrangement links TRBV11-2 to TRBJ1-4; the listed D gene, TRBD1, was not tested against the DNA. Germline lookup yields CDR1 SGHAT and CDR2 FQNNGV. The CDR3 region is 13 residues in length, termini included. The CDR3: CASSLEFVDSFSS.

The chain combines TRBV10-3 with TRBJ1-5; TRBD1 matches 12 bases. Germline values: CDR1 ENHRY, CDR2 SYGVKD. J was trimmed by 7 bases and V by 10 bases; bases with no gene match: 8. The length of the CDR3 is 14 residues. CDR3 in DNA: TGTGCCACCTCCGGGACAGGGGGCGGGCAGCCCCAGCATTTT. It is translated as CATSGTGGGQPQHF.

The V and J genes are TRBV28 and TRBJ2-1; 9 positions match TRBD2. Germline lookup yields CDR1 MDHEN and CDR2 SYDVKM. The CDR3 runs 13 residues. Losses at the gene ends were 6 bases for V and 10 bases for J; bases not matched to a gene: 7. CDR3 DNA: TGTGCCAGCAGGCCGGGACTAGCACGGGAGCAGTTCTTC. The encoded protein is CASRPGLAREQFF.

This chain joins TRBV15 and TRBJ2-5, with 12 bases that match TRBD1. From germline, CDR1 is LNHNV and CDR2 YYDKDF (reference sequence). The CDR3 is 19 residues long. V dropped 7 bases and J dropped 2; count of bases not matched to a gene: 17. CDR3 nucleotides: TGTGCCACCAACGGGGCCGGGACAGGGGGCGCGAGTCAACAAGAGACCCAGTACTTC. As protein: CATNGAGTGGASQQETQYF.

The chain combines TRBV30 with TRBJ1-2; possible D gene TRBD1, 5 bases. The V end was cut by 0 bases, the J end by 2 bases, with 7 bases between. Germline V gene sequence: CDR1 GTSNPN, CDR2 SVGIG (reference sequence). The CDR3 totals 13 residues. The CDR3 loop reads CAWSVNRNYGYTF. CDR3 DNA: TGTGCCTGGAGTGTAAACAGGAACTATGGCTACACCTTC.

The rearrangement joins TRBV5-4 to TRBJ2-7; 7 nucleotides align to TRBD1. CDR3 size: 13 residues. Germline values: CDR1 SGHNT, CDR2 YYREEE (reference sequence). The V gene end was trimmed by 6 bases and the J gene end by 5 bases; junction bases not matched to a gene: 8. The CDR3 coding sequence is TGTGCCAGCACCAGACAGGGATCCGACGAGCAGTACTTC. It is translated as CASTRQGSDEQYF.

The V call is TRBV10-3, the J call TRBJ1-1; TRBD1 aligns across 12 bases. The CDR3 totals 15 residues. Unmatched junction bases numbered 6, after V lost 5 bases and J lost 5 bases. In germline, CDR1 is ENHRY, CDR2 SYGVKD. The CDR3 sequence is CAISLGTGGHTEAFF. The DNA for the CDR3 is TGTGCCATCAGTCTTGGGACAGGGGGCCATACTGAAGCTTTCTTT.

This clone was counted many times. This chain joins TRBV6-5 and TRBJ1-2; perhaps TRBD1 as D (5 bases). With 6 bases removed from V and 2 bases from J, the gap between germline ends came to 10 bases. There are 13 residues in the CDR3. Germline CDR1 MNHEY, CDR2 SVGAGI. The DNA for the CDR3 is TGTGCCAGCAGACCCACAGGAAACTATGGCTACACCTTC. This translates into CASRPTGNYGYTF.